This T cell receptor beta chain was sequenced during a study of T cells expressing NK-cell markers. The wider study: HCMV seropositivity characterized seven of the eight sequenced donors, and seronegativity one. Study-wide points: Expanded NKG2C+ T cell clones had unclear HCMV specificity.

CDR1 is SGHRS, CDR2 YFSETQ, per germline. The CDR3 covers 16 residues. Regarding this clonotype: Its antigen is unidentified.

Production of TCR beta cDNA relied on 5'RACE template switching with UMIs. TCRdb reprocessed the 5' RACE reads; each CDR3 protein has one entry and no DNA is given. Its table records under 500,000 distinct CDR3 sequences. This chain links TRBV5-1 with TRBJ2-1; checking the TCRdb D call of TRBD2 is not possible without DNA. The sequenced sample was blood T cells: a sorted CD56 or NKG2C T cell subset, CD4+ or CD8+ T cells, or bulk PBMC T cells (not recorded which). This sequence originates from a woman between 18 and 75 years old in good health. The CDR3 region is CASSPAGGSAYNEQFF.